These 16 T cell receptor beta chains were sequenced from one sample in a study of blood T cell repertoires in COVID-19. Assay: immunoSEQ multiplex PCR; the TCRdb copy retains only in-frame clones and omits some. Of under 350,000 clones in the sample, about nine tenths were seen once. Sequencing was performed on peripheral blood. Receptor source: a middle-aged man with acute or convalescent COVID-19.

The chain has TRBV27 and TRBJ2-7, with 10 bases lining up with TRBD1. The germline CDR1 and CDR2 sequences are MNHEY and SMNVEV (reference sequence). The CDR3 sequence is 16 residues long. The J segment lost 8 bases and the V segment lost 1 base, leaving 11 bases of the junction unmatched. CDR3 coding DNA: TGTGCCAGCAGTTTATTGGGGCGACAGGGGGCGGTCAAGCAGTACTTC. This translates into CASSLLGRQGAVKQYF.

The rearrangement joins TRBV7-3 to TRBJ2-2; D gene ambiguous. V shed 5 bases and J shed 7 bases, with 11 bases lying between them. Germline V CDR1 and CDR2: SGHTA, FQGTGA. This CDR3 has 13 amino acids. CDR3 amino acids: CASSRILGGELFF. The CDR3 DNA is TGTGCCAGCAGCCGTATACTCGGCGGGGAGCTGTTTTTT.

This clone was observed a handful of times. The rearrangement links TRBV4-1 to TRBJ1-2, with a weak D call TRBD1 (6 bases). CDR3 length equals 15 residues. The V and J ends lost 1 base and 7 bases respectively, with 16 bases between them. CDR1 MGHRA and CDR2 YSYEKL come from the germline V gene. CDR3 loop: CASSQAGTQVGGYTF. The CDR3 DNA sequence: TGCGCCAGCAGCCAAGCCGGGACACAAGTAGGTGGCTACACCTTC.

DNA for the CDR3: TGCGCCAGCAGCGAGGGACAGGAGTTCGGTCAGCCCCAGCATTTT. This sequence encodes CASSEGQEFGQPQHF. V usage is TRBV5-1 and J usage is TRBJ1-5, with TRBD1 matching over 8 bases. Germline V CDR1 and CDR2: SGHRS, YFSETQ. The junction had 9 bases not matched to a gene; V was cut back by 4 bases and J by 6 bases. This CDR3 has 15 amino acids.

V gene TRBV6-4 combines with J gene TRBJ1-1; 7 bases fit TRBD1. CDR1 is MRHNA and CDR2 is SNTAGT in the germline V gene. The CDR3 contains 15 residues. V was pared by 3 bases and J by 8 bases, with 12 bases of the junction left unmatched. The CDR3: CASSESGGRVLEAFF. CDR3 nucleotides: TGTGCCAGCAGTGAATCAGGGGGGCGAGTACTAGAAGCTTTCTTT.

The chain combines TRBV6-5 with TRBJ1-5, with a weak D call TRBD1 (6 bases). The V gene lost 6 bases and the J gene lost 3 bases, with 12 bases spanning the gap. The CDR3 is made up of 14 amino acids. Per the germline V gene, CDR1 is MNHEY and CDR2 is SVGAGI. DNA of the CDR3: TGTGCCAGCAGCCACGGACAGAACAATCAGCCCCAGCATTTT. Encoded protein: CASSHGQNNQPQHF.

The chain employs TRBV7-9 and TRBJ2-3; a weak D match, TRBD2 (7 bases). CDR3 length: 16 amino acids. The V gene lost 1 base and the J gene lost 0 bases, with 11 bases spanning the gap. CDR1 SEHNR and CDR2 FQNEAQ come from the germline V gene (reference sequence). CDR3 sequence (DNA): TGTGCCAGCAGCTTAGAGGGGGGGCCGAGCACAGATACGCAGTATTTT. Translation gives CASSLEGGPSTDTQYF.

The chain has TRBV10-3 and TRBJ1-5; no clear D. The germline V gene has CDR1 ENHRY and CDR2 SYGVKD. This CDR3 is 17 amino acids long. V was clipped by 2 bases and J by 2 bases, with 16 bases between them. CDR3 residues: CAISEPTGVWGNQPQHF. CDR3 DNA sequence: TGTGCCATCAGTGAGCCCACCGGGGTCTGGGGCAATCAGCCCCAGCATTTT.

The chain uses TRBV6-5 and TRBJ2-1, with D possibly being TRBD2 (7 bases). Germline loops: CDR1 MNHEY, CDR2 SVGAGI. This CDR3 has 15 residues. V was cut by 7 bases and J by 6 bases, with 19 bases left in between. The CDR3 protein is CASTALGGPGNEQFF. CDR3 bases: TGTGCCAGCACCGCGCTCGGGGGGCCGGGCAATGAGCAGTTCTTC.

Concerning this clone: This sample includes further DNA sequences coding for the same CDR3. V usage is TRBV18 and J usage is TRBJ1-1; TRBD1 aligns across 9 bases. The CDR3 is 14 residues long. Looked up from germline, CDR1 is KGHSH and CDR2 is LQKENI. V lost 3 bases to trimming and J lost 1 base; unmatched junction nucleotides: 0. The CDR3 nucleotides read TGTGCCAGCTCACCGACAGGGGGGAACACTGAAGCTTTCTTT. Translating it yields CASSPTGGNTEAFF. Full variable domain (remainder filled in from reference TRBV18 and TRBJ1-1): NAGVMQNPRHLVRRRGQEARLRCSPMKGHSHVYWYRQLPEEGLKFMVYLQKENIIDESGMPKERFSAEFPKEGPSILRIQQVVRGDSAAYFCASSPTGGNTEAFFGQGTRLTVV.

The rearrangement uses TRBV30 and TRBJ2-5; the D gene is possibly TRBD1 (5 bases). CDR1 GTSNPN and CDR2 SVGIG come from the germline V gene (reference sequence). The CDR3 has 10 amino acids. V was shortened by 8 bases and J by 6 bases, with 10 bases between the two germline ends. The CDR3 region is CAGSGKTQYF. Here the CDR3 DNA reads TGTGCCGGGTCAGGGAAGACCCAGTACTTC.

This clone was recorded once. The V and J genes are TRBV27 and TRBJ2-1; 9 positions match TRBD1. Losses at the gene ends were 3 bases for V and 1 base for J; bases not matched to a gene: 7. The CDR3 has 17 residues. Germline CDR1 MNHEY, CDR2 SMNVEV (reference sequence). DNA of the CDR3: TGTGCCAGCAGTTTCCCCGACAGGGGGGCATCCTACAATGAGCAGTTCTTC. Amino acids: CASSFPDRGASYNEQFF.

DNA for the CDR3: TGCGCCAGCAGCCAAGATGGTCAGAATTCACCCCTCCACTTT. Protein product: CASSQDGQNSPLHF. The J gene is TRBJ1-6, the V gene TRBV4-1; no reliable D call. V was trimmed by 0 bases and J by 7 bases, leaving 7 bases between them. The CDR3 spans 14 residues. Germline values: CDR1 MGHRA, CDR2 YSYEKL.

The CDR3 is CASSHVGGDRHTEAFF. CDR3 nucleotides: TGTGCCAGCAGCCACGTAGGGGGGGATCGGCACACTGAAGCTTTCTTT. V gene TRBV3-1 (or the pseudogene TRBV3-2) combines with J gene TRBJ1-1; a possible D gene is TRBD1 (6 bases). CDR1 and CDR2 (germline): LGHDT, YNNKEL (reference sequence). The V end was cut by 3 bases, the J end by 3 bases, with 17 bases between. This CDR3 comprises 16 residues.

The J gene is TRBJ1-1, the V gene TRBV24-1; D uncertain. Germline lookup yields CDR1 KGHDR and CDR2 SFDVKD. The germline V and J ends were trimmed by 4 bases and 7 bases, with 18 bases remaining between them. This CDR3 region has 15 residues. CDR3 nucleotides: TGTGCCACCAGTGACCACAAAACGACATCCGGTGAAGCTTTCTTT. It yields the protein CATSDHKTTSGEAFF.

CDR3 DNA: TGTGCCAGCAGGGGACAGGCTAGTTATGAAAAACTGTTTTTT. This translates into CASRGQASYEKLFF. The chain uses TRBV2 and TRBJ1-4, with TRBD1 matching over 8 bases. The V gene's germline CDR1 is SNHLY and CDR2 FYNNEI. The trim removed 6 bases at V and 6 bases at J, leaving 6 bases unmatched. There are 14 residues in the CDR3. Full variable domain (missing parts from reference TRBV2 and TRBJ1-4): EPEVTQTPSHQVTQMGQEVILRCVPISNHLYFYWYRQILGQKVEFLVSFYNNEISEKSEIFDDQFSVERPDGSNFTLKIRSTKLEDSAMYFCASRGQASYEKLFFGSGTQLSVL.